In this sample, the clone carrying this T cell receptor beta chain turned up once. The data stem from a study of Ad26.COV2.S vaccination and SARS-CoV-2 variants. Sequencing used immunoSEQ multiplex PCR; TCRdb keeps in-frame clones, though not all of them. The repertoire holds around 340,000 clones, 88% seen once, with around 5.8% in the top ten. Germline loops: CDR1 SGHNT, CDR2 YYREEE (reference sequence). V was pared by 3 bases and J by 5 bases, with 3 bases of the junction left unmatched. This CDR3 spans 13 amino acids. The sample's treatment: roughly 20 received Ad26.COV2.S at low or high dose, single or two shots; about 5 received placebo; per-sample allocation not given. Day 63 after the first injection of vaccine or placebo was the sampling time.

The TCR originated in a person between 18 and 60 years old who received the Ad26.COV2.S COVID-19 vaccine or a placebo. The chain uses TRBV5-4 and TRBJ2-3; 7 positions match TRBD1. The source material was peripheral blood, sampled in a trial of Ad26.COV2.S vaccine versus placebo. The CDR3 sequence: CASSYTGEDTQYF. CDR3 coding DNA: TGTGCCAGCAGCTATACAGGGGAAGATACGCAGTATTTT. The full variable domain, rest sourced from reference TRBV5-4 and TRBJ2-3, is ETGVTQSPTHLIKTRGQQVTLRCSSQSGHNTVSWYQQALGQGPQFIFQYYREEENGRGNFPPRFSGLQFPNYSSELNVNALELDDSALYLCASSYTGEDTQYFGPGTRLTVL.